Listed below are T cell receptor beta chains from one sample, sequenced in a study of shared clonotypes between healthy human individuals. Libraries were prepared by immunoSEQ multiplex PCR; TCRdb keeps only in-frame clonotypes and omits some of them. The table has 2 million to 2.5 million clones, over 90% seen once. The source material was naive CD4+ T cells from PBMCs. These receptor sequences come from a man between 18 and 35 years old in good health. Some clones in this sample may be carry-over from other donors' samples. Each CDR3 is given with its conserved first and last residue. The order of the fields is V gene, CDR3 length, J gene, CDR3 protein.

TRBV6-6,15,TRBJ2-6,CASSYAGVGANVLTF
TRBV5-1,19,TRBJ2-1,CASSSYPGLAGAQKHEQFF
TRBV5-1,14,TRBJ2-1,CASSRDQTYNEQFF
TRBV30,13,TRBJ1-4,CAWSFAENEKLFF
TRBV28,16,TRBJ1-2,CASSLGAGVEVYGYTF
TRBV9,15,TRBJ1-2,CASSTQTGGTYGYTF
TRBV27,14,TRBJ2-7,CASSRGTVSYEQYF
TRBV4-1,15,TRBJ2-1,CASSQVGDPYNEQFF
TRBV6-1,12,TRBJ1-1,CASKGGKTEAFF
TRBV27,15,TRBJ2-7,CASKNRGGDYYEQYF
TRBV30,15,TRBJ2-3,CAWSASGRSTDTQYF
TRBV28,13,TRBJ2-3,CASSFPGADTQYF
TRBV28,15,NA,CASRIGTGESYEQYF
TRBV11-2,14,TRBJ1-1,CASSPARRGTEAFF
TRBV5-1,17,TRBJ2-7,CASSLGSGTILQYEQYF
TRBV28,16,TRBJ1-3,CASIKAGYLSGNTIYF
TRBV18,15,TRBJ2-5,CASSPSTGFQETQYF
TRBV19,14,TRBJ1-4,CASSAAGGNEKLFF
TRBV7-2,13,TRBJ2-3,CASSLDFTDTQYF
TRBV6-5,14,TRBJ1-1,CASSRGTGNTEAFF
TRBV4-1,16,TRBJ2-1,CASSQRRGGRGNEQFF
TRBV6-5,14,TRBJ2-5,CASSYSLGQETQYF
TRBV29-1,13,TRBJ2-5,CSVHRGLEETQYF
TRBV15,15,TRBJ2-1,CATSRGQKSYNEQFF
TRBV19,16,TRBJ2-2,CASSIQRQRNTGELFF
TRBV27,16,TRBJ2-7,CASSPLAAGRPHEQYF
TRBV6-5,16,TRBJ1-1,CASSYSVRARNTEAFF
TRBV11-2,12,TRBJ2-5,CASSPWDRVRYF